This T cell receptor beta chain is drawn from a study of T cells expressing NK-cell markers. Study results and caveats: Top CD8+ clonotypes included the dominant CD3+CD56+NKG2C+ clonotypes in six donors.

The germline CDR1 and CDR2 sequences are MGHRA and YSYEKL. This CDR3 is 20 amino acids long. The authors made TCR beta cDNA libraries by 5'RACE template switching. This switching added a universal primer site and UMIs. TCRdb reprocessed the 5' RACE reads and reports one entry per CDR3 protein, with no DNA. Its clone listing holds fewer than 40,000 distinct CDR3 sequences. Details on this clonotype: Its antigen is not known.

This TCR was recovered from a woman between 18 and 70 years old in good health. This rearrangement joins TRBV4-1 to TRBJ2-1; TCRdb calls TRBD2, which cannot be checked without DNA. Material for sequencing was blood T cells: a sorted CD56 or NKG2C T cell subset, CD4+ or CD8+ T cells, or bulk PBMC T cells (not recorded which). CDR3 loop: CASSHPRTSGRAYSYNEQFF.